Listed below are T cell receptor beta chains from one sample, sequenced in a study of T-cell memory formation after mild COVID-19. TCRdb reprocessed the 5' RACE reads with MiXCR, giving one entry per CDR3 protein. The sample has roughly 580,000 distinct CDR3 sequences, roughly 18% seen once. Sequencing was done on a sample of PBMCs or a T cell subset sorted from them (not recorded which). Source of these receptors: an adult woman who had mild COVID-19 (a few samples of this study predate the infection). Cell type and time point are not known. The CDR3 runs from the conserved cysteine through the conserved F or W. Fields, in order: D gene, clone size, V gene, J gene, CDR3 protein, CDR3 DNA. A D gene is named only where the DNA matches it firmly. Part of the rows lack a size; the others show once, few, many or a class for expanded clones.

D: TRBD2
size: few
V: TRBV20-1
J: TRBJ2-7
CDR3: CSATSGRARFYEQYF
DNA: TGCAGTGCGACTAGCGGGAGGGCCAGATTCTACGAGCAGTACTTC

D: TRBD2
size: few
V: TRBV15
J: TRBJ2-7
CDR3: CATSRGVSGRFYEQYF
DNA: TGTGCCACCAGCAGAGGGGTTAGCGGGAGGTTCTACGAGCAGTACTTC

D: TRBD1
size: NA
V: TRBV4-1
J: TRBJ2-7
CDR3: CASSPTGDLSYEQYF
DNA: TGCGCCAGCAGCCCGACAGGGGATCTATCCTACGAGCAGTACTTC

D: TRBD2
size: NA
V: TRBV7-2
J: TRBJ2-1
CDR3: CASTPTSGYNEQFF
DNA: TGTGCCAGCACCCCCACTAGCGGTTACAATGAGCAGTTCTTC

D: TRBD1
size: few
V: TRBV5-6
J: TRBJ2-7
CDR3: CASSRDSGYEQYF
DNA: TGTGCCAGCAGCCGGGACAGCGGCTACGAGCAGTACTTC

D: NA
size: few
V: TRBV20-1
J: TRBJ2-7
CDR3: CSARDQGRAYEQYF
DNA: TGCAGTGCTAGAGATCAGGGCAGGGCCTACGAGCAGTACTTC

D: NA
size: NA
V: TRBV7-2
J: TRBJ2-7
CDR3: CASSLSGTDSYEQYF
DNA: TGTGCCAGCAGCCTTAGCGGAACCGACTCCTACGAGCAGTACTTC

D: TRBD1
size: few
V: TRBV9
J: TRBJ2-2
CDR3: CASSVRTGPGELFF
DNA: TGTGCCAGCAGCGTCCGGACAGGGCCCGGGGAGCTGTTTTTT

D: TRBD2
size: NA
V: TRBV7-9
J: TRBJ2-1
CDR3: CASSPPLRLAENNEQFF
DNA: TGTGCCAGCAGCCCCCCCCTGAGGCTAGCGGAAAACAATGAGCAGTTCTTC

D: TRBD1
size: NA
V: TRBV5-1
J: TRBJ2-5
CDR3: CASRGIGTGEKETQYF
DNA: TGCGCCAGCAGGGGAATCGGGACAGGGGAAAAAGAGACCCAGTACTTC

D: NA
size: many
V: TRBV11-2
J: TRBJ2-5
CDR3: CASSSSRNQETQYF
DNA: TGTGCCAGCAGCTCCTCGAGGAACCAAGAGACCCAGTACTTC

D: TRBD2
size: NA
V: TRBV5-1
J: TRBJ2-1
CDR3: CASSFPRLAGGYGSYNEQFF
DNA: TGCGCCAGCAGTTTCCCAAGACTAGCGGGAGGTTACGGCTCCTACAATGAGCAGTTCTTC

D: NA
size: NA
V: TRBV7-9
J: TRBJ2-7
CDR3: CATMGASYEQYF
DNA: TGTGCCACTATGGGGGCTTCCTACGAGCAGTACTTC

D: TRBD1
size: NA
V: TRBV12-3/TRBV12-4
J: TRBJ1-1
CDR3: CASSRNQGALAEAFF
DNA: TGTGCCAGCAGTAGAAACCAGGGGGCGCTTGCTGAAGCTTTCTTT

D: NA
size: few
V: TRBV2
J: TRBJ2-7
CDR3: CASREQGDEQYF
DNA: TGTGCCAGCAGGGAGCAGGGCGACGAGCAGTACTTC

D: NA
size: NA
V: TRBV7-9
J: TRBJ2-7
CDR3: CASSLNTATYEQYF
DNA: TGTGCCAGCAGCTTAAACACTGCTACCTACGAGCAGTACTTC

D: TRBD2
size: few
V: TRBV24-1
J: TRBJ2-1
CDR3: CATSDPGLGGYNEQFF
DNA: TGTGCCACCAGTGATCCTGGACTAGGAGGGTACAATGAGCAGTTCTTC

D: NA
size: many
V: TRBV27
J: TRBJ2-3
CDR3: CASSLSLSTDTQYF
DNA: TGTGCCAGCAGTTTATCGCTAAGCACAGATACGCAGTATTTT

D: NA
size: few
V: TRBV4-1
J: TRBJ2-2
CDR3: CASSQPGRGTGELFF
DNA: TGCGCCAGCAGCCAACCGGGAAGAGGGACCGGGGAGCTGTTTTTT

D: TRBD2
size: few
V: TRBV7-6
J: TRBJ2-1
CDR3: CASSLLLAVYYNEQFF
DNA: TGTGCCAGCAGCCTCCTTCTAGCGGTCTACTACAATGAGCAGTTCTTC

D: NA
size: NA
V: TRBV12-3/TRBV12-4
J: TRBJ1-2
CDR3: CASSPARVANYGYTF
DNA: TGTGCCAGCAGTCCGGCGAGGGTAGCTAACTATGGCTACACCTTC

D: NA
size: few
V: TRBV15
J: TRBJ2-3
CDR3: CATSRDHPGSDTQYF
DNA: TGTGCCACCAGCAGAGATCACCCGGGGTCAGATACGCAGTATTTT

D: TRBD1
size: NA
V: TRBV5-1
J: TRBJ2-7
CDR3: CASSEGQGASEQYF
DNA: TGCGCCAGCAGCGAGGGACAGGGGGCGAGTGAGCAGTACTTC

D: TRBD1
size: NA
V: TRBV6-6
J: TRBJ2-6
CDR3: CASSSPQGAGANVLTF
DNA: TGTGCCAGCAGTTCCCCTCAGGGGGCTGGGGCCAACGTCCTGACTTTC

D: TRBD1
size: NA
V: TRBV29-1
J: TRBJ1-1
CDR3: CSVEGQVRMNTEAFF
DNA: TGCAGCGTTGAGGGACAGGTCCGAATGAACACTGAAGCTTTCTTT

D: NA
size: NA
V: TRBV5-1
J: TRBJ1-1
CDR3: CASSLEDLNTEAFF
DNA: TGCGCCAGCAGCTTGGAGGACTTGAACACTGAAGCTTTCTTT

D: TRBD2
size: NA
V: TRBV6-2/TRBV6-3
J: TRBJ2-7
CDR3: CASSYSLAGDIRDTGQYF
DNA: TGTGCCAGCAGTTACTCGCTAGCGGGGGACATTCGCGATACCGGGCAGTACTTC

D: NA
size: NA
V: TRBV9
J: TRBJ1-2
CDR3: CASSGAGSGGYTF
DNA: TGTGCCAGCAGCGGAGCAGGGTCTGGAGGCTACACCTTC

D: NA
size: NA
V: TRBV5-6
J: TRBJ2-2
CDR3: CASSLVGVSGELFF
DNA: TGTGCCAGCAGCTTGGTGGGCGTCTCCGGGGAGCTGTTTTTT

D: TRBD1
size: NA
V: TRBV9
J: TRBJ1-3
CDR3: CASSAPGGDSSGNTIYF
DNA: TGTGCCAGCAGCGCTCCGGGCGGGGACAGCTCTGGAAACACCATATATTTT

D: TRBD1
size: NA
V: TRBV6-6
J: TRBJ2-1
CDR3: CASSNRGQRNEQFF
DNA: TGTGCCAGCAGTAACAGGGGGCAGAGGAATGAGCAGTTCTTC

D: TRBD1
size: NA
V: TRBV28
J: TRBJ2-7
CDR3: CASGGQNGNEQYF
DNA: TGTGCCAGCGGGGGACAGAATGGCAACGAGCAGTACTTC

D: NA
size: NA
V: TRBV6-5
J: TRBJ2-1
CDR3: CASSLWKGNEQFF
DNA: TGTGCCAGCAGCCTGTGGAAGGGGAATGAGCAGTTCTTC

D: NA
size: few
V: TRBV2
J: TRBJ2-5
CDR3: CASRGSSETQYF
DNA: TGTGCCAGCAGGGGATCCTCGGAGACCCAGTACTTC

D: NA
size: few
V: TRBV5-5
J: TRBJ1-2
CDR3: CASSMDGNYGYTF
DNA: TGTGCCAGCAGTATGGACGGAAACTATGGCTACACCTTC

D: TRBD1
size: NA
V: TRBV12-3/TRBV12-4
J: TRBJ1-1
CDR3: CASSGGQFMNTEAFF
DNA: TGTGCCAGCAGTGGGGGACAGTTCATGAACACTGAAGCTTTCTTT

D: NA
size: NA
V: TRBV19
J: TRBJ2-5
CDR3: CASSVRATGQETQYF
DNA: TGTGCCAGTAGCGTTCGGGCTACGGGGCAAGAGACCCAGTACTTC

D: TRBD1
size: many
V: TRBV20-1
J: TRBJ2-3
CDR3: CSAKRTGGETDTQYF
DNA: TGCAGTGCTAAGCGGACAGGGGGCGAAACAGATACGCAGTATTTT

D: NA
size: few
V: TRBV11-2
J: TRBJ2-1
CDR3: CASSSWNEQFF
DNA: TGTGCCAGCAGCTCATGGAATGAGCAGTTCTTC

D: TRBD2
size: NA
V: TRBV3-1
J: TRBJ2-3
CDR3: CASTHGRLAVGGDTQYF
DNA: TGTGCCAGCACCCACGGTCGTCTAGCGGTAGGCGGGGATACGCAGTATTTT

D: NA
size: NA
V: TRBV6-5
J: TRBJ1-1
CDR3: CASRLGTNTEAFF
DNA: TGTGCCAGCAGACTCGGGACGAACACTGAAGCTTTCTTT